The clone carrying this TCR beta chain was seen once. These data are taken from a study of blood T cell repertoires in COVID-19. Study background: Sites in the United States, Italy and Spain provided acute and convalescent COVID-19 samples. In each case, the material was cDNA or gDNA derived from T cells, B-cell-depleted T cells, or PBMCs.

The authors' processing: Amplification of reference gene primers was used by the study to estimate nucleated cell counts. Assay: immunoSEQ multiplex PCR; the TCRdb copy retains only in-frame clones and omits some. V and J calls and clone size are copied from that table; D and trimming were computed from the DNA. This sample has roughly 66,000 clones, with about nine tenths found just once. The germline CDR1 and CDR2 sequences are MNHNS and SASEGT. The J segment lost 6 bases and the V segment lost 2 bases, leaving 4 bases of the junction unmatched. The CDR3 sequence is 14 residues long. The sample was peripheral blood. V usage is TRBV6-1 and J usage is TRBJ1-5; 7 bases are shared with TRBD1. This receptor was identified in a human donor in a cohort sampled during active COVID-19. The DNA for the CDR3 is TGTGCCAGCAGTGAATCCCAGGGGGGTCAGCCCCAGCATTTT. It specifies CASSESQGGQPQHF.